A selection of T cell receptor beta chains follows, all from one sample in a study of technical replicates of blood from a handful of donors. The table came from immunoSEQ multiplex PCR; TCRdb's copy has only in-frame clones and leaves some out. The sample lists about 75,000 clones, around 97% occurring once. What was sequenced was T cells isolated from PBMCs. These receptors all come from a human donor in good health. Both conserved end residues are part of each CDR3. Fields, in order: J gene, clone size, V gene, D gene, CDR3 protein, CDR3 DNA. A D gene is named only where the DNA matches it firmly. A clone size is listed for some rows: how often the clone was seen (once, few, many), or a class if it is expanded.

>TRBJ2-7|NA|TRBV4-1|TRBD2
CASSQGGGTNEQYF
TGCGCCAGCAGCCAAGGGGGCGGGACTAACGAGCAGTACTTC
>TRBJ2-3|once|TRBV30|TRBD2
CAWSSGRDTDTQYF
TGTGCCTGGAGCAGCGGGAGGGACACAGATACGCAGTATTTT
>TRBJ1-5|once|TRBV5-1|NA
CASFPREGDQPQHF
TGCGCCAGCTTCCCCAGGGAAGGCGATCAGCCCCAGCATTTT
>TRBJ1-3|NA|TRBV21-1|NA
CASSIARTGSGNTIYF
TGTGCCAGCAGCATCGCTCGGACAGGCTCTGGAAACACCATATATTTT
>TRBJ2-5|NA|TRBV7-9|NA
CASRLAGVETQYF
TGTGCCAGCAGGCTGGCAGGGGTGGAGACCCAGTACTTC
>TRBJ1-2|NA|TRBV4-3|TRBD1
CASSQLHYGQGLSIYGYTF
TGCGCCAGCAGCCAATTACACTACGGACAGGGCCTATCTATCTATGGCTACACCTTC
>TRBJ2-2|NA|TRBV28|NA
CASTAPTYVNTGELFF
TGTGCCAGCACCGCCCCTACCTACGTCAACACCGGGGAGCTGTTTTTT
>TRBJ1-5|NA|TRBV27|TRBD1
CASSYGTGDQPQHF
TGTGCCAGCAGTTATGGGACAGGGGATCAGCCCCAGCATTTT
>TRBJ2-7|NA|TRBV4-1|TRBD1
CASSQYWTGTYEQYF
TGCGCCAGCAGCCAATATTGGACAGGGACCTACGAGCAGTACTTC
>TRBJ1-2|NA|TRBV6-1|NA
CASSEVDGRIYGYTF
TGTGCCAGCAGTGAAGTTGACGGGAGGATCTATGGCTACACCTTC
>TRBJ2-5|NA|TRBV19|NA
CASSIIAGGVETQYF
TGTGCCAGTAGTATTATAGCTGGGGGCGTCGAGACCCAGTACTTC
>TRBJ2-7|NA|TRBV28|TRBD1
CASSSPGTGKYEQYF
TGTGCCAGCAGTTCCCCCGGGACAGGAAAATATGAGCAGTACTTC
>TRBJ1-4|NA|TRBV30|TRBD1
CAWRDRGQKLFF
TGTGCCTGGAGGGACAGGGGGCAAAAACTGTTTTTT
>TRBJ2-3|NA|TRBV6-5|TRBD2
CASSYYGGGTDTQYF
TGTGCCAGCAGTTACTATGGGGGGGGCACAGATACGCAGTATTTT
>TRBJ1-3|NA|TRBV30|NA
CAWDSSGNTIYF
TGTGCCTGGGACAGCTCTGGAAACACCATATATTTT
>TRBJ2-7|NA|TRBV30|TRBD2
CAWSGALAVSYEQYF
TGTGCCTGGAGTGGTGCACTAGCGGTATCCTACGAGCAGTACTTC
>TRBJ2-2|NA|TRBV5-4|NA
CAISGDISTGELFF
TGTGCCATCTCGGGGGATATCTCTACTGGGGAGCTGTTTTTT
>TRBJ1-5|NA|TRBV27|TRBD1
CASSFYGTGKMTQPQHF
TGTGCCAGCAGTTTCTATGGGACAGGGAAAATGACCCAGCCCCAGCATTTT
>TRBJ2-7|NA|TRBV5-8|TRBD1
CASSRDRGRNDEQYF
TGTGCCAGCAGCCGGGACAGGGGGCGGAACGACGAGCAGTACTTC
>TRBJ1-4|NA|TRBV5-1|NA
CASREGYNEKLFF
TGCGCCAGCAGAGAGGGATATAATGAAAAACTGTTTTTT
>TRBJ2-7|NA|TRBV7-9|TRBD1
CASSFSGTDYEQYF
TGTGCCAGCAGCTTTTCCGGGACAGACTACGAGCAGTACTTC
>TRBJ1-1|NA|TRBV5-8|TRBD1
CASLLIGTALNTEAFF
TGTGCCAGCTTATTAATTGGGACAGCTTTGAACACTGAAGCTTTCTTT
>TRBJ2-7|NA|TRBV18|NA
CASSPGRSYEQYF
TGTGCCAGCTCACCAGGGAGATCCTACGAGCAGTACTTC
>TRBJ2-1|NA|TRBV11-3|NA
CASSPRVGLAGDWEQFF
TGTGCCAGCAGCCCCCGAGTCGGGTTGGCAGGGGATTGGGAGCAGTTCTTC
>TRBJ1-4|NA|TRBV12-2|NA
CASRCQGGSDEKLFF
TGTGCAAGTCGCTGCCAGGGGGGCTCGGATGAAAAACTGTTTTTT
>TRBJ2-1|NA|TRBV30|TRBD2
CAWRQKREGRDEQFF
TGTGCCTGGAGACAGAAGCGGGAGGGTAGGGATGAGCAGTTCTTC
>TRBJ2-1|NA|TRBV4-2|TRBD2
CASSQEGQSGRGNEQFF
TGTGCCAGCAGCCAAGAAGGCCAGAGCGGGAGGGGCAATGAGCAGTTCTTC
>TRBJ2-2|NA|TRBV30|TRBD2
CAWIPILAGESAGELFF
TGTGCCTGGATCCCGATCCTAGCGGGAGAATCTGCCGGGGAGCTGTTTTTT
>TRBJ1-4|NA|TRBV2|NA
CASGPLGGRDEKLFF
TGTGCCAGCGGGCCTTTGGGGGGGCGCGATGAAAAACTGTTTTTT
>TRBJ2-3|NA|TRBV10-3|TRBD1
CAISVGTGVGDTQYF
TGTGCCATCAGTGTTGGGACAGGGGTGGGAGATACGCAGTATTTT
>TRBJ1-2|NA|TRBV5-6|TRBD1
CASSRDRGYGYTF
TGTGCCAGCAGCCGGGACAGGGGCTATGGCTACACCTTC
>TRBJ1-5|NA|TRBV6-5|NA
CASSLNGASNQPQHF
TGTGCCAGCAGCTTAAATGGGGCGAGCAATCAGCCCCAGCATTTT
>TRBJ2-2|NA|TRBV11-1|NA
CASSLAQMDTGELFF
TGTGCCAGCAGTCTAGCTCAGATGGACACCGGGGAGCTGTTTTTT
>TRBJ1-2|NA|TRBV5-4|NA
CASRGRGDFPYGYTF
TGTGCCAGCAGAGGCAGGGGCGATTTCCCTTATGGCTACACCTTC
>TRBJ2-7|NA|TRBV27|TRBD1
CASSLSAGTGSREQYF
TGTGCCAGCAGTTTATCCGCCGGGACAGGGTCTAGGGAGCAGTACTTC
>TRBJ1-5|once|TRBV6-5|NA
CASSYSGADQPQHF
TGTGCCAGCAGTTACTCTGGGGCGGATCAGCCCCAGCATTTT
>TRBJ1-5|NA|TRBV6-6|NA
CASSYSIGRDNQPQHF
TGTGCCAGCAGTTACTCGATCGGGAGGGACAATCAGCCCCAGCATTTT
>TRBJ2-2|NA|TRBV19|NA
CASSVTGNVGELFF
TGTGCCAGTAGTGTGACGGGGAACGTCGGGGAGCTGTTTTTT
>TRBJ2-6|NA|TRBV9|TRBD2
CASSAEPSGPSLGANVLTF
TGTGCCAGCAGCGCCGAGCCTAGCGGGCCTTCTCTTGGGGCCAACGTCCTGACTTTC
>TRBJ2-2|NA|TRBV27|NA
CASSRVSGISSGELFF
TGTGCCAGCAGCCGAGTTTCCGGGATTTCGTCCGGGGAGCTGTTTTTT
>TRBJ2-1|once|TRBV19|TRBD2
CASLRPSGRMGEQFF
TGTGCCAGTCTCCGTCCTAGCGGGAGAATGGGTGAGCAGTTCTTC
>TRBJ2-7|NA|TRBV6-5|TRBD1
CASAIRDSAYEQYF
TGTGCCAGCGCAATCCGGGACAGCGCATACGAGCAGTACTTC
>TRBJ1-4|NA|TRBV2|TRBD1
CASSRTGENEKLFF
TGTGCCAGCAGTAGGACAGGGGAGAATGAAAAACTGTTTTTT
>TRBJ1-2|NA|TRBV30|NA
CAWSPQGPGYTF
TGTGCCTGGAGCCCACAGGGACCTGGCTACACCTTC